This TCR beta chain was sequenced in a study of blood T cell repertoires in COVID-19. As handled by the study authors: Estimation of nucleated cell counts relied on the amplification of reference gene primers. Using immunoSEQ multiplex PCR, the repertoire was profiled, and TCRdb retains in-frame clones only, with some absent. The V and J calls and clone size were taken over from that table, and D and trimming were inferred from the DNA. Of roughly 39,000 clones in the sample, 80% to 90% are singletons; the top ten hold less than 25%. Trimming removed 4 bases from V and 4 bases from J, with 14 bases in between. The CDR3 covers 15 residues. Germline V gene sequence: CDR1 SGHRS, CDR2 YFSETQ.

The chain recombines TRBV5-1 with TRBJ1-4; D is unresolved. The sample comprised peripheral blood. The clonotype was recovered from a man aged 50-59 years with active or convalescent COVID-19. CDR3 in amino acids: CASSPDIALNEKLFF. The CDR3 DNA is TGCGCCAGCAGCCCAGACATTGCCCTTAATGAAAAACTGTTTTTT.